The 28 T cell receptor beta chains given below trace back to one sample, sequenced in a study of shared clonotypes between healthy human individuals. Measured with immunoSEQ multiplex PCR; TCRdb has only the in-frame clones, and not every one. The data show about 580,000 clones, roughly 98% seen once. Naive CD8 cells comprised CD45RO-negative, CCR7-positively selected cells, excluding terminally differentiated effector memory CD45RA+ cells. Sequenced: naive CD8+ T cells sorted from blood. The receptor set was obtained from a man aged 25-45 years in good health.

The rearrangement joins TRBV15 to TRBJ2-1; D call uncertain. The V end was cut by 6 bases, the J end by 0 bases, with 12 bases between. CDR1 LNHNV and CDR2 YYDKDF come from the germline V gene (reference sequence). The CDR3 covers 15 residues. In DNA, the CDR3 is TGTGCCACCAGTCCCAGTCTATTCTCCTACAATGAGCAGTTCTTC. Translating gives CATSPSLFSYNEQFF. The full variable domain, with the rest looked up from reference TRBV15 and TRBJ2-1, is DAMVIQNPRYQVTQFGKPVTLSCSQTLNHNVMYWYQQKSSQAPKLLFHYYDKDFNNEADTPDNFQSRRPNTSFCFLDIRSPGLGDTAMYLCATSPSLFSYNEQFFGPGTRLTVL.

The CDR3 DNA follows: TGTGCCAGCAGTGTGGACCGATACAATGAGCAGTTCTTC. Protein product: CASSVDRYNEQFF. The chain has TRBV6-4 and TRBJ2-1; D not resolved. V was cut by 4 bases and J by 4 bases, with 8 bases left in between. CDR3 length: 13 residues. CDR1 is MRHNA, CDR2 SNTAGT, per germline.

The chain couples TRBV4-2 to TRBJ2-1, with D maybe TRBD2 (5 bases). The CDR3 extends over 17 amino acids. Looked up from germline, CDR1 is LGHNA and CDR2 is YNFKEQ. The V gene lost 0 bases and the J gene lost 0 bases, with 12 bases spanning the gap. In DNA, the CDR3 is TGTGCCAGCAGCCAAGAGAGCATCAGCGGCTCCTACAATGAGCAGTTCTTC. Protein sequence: CASSQESISGSYNEQFF.

The chain combines TRBV7-6 with TRBJ2-7; the match to TRBD2 covers 10 bases. J was trimmed by 1 base and V by 4 bases; bases with no gene match: 4. Germline CDR1 and CDR2: SGHVS and FNYEAQ. The CDR3 loop spans 15 amino acids. The CDR3 DNA sequence: TGTGCCAGCAGCTCTATAGCGGGAGGTTCCTACGAGCAGTACTTC. It is translated as CASSSIAGGSYEQYF.

This chain connects TRBV7-9 to TRBJ2-2, with D unclear. This CDR3 has 12 residues. Germline V CDR1 and CDR2: SEHNR, FQNEAQ (reference sequence). V was cut by 0 bases and J by 4 bases, with 0 bases left in between. The CDR3 DNA reads as TGTGCCAGCAGCTTAGCCACCGGGGAGCTGTTTTTT. Its protein is CASSLATGELFF.

The rearrangement joins TRBV27 to TRBJ2-7, with 9 nucleotides matching TRBD1. The V segment lost 2 bases and the J segment 7 bases; nucleotides outside the gene matches: 3. Looked up from germline, CDR1 is MNHEY and CDR2 is SMNVEV (reference sequence). CDR3 size: 13 residues. The CDR3 sequence: CASSLGTGWEQYF. The CDR3 DNA is TGTGCCAGCAGTTTAGGGACAGGGTGGGAGCAGTACTTC.

The chain carries TRBV5-6 and TRBJ2-7; D call uncertain. The CDR3 covers 13 residues. Trimming pared 0 bases from V and 3 bases from J, leaving 7 bases between. From germline, CDR1 is SGHDT and CDR2 YYEEEE. CDR3 bases: TGTGCCAGCAGCTTGGGTGTCAACTACGAGCAGTACTTC. Its protein product is CASSLGVNYEQYF.

The CDR3 spells CASSPQGADTQYF. As DNA, the CDR3 is TGTGCCAGCAGCCCTCAGGGGGCAGATACGCAGTATTTT. The chain recombines TRBV7-2 with TRBJ2-3, with 7 bases fitting TRBD1. CDR3 length: 13 amino acids. V shed 5 bases and J 4 bases; nucleotides not matched to a gene: 3. Germline V lookup: CDR1 SGHTA, CDR2 FQGNSA.

Concerning this clone itself: Other DNA sequences in the sample encode the same CDR3. V gene TRBV4-1 combines with J gene TRBJ2-7, with D uncertain. The V and J ends lost 1 base and 0 bases respectively, with 4 bases between them. Germline V gene sequence: CDR1 MGHRA, CDR2 YSYEKL. CDR3 size: 13 residues. This CDR3 reads CASSQAASYEQYF. As DNA, the CDR3 is TGCGCCAGCAGCCAAGCGGCCTCCTACGAGCAGTACTTC.

This sequence joins TRBV11-2 and TRBJ2-7; D ambiguous. CDR1 SGHAT and CDR2 FQNNGV come from the germline V gene. This CDR3 contains 13 residues. Deletions cut 2 bases from V and 2 bases from J, with 7 bases between. The CDR3 DNA sequence: TGTGCCAGCAGCTTAAGTTTGGCCTACGAGCAGTACTTC. It encodes CASSLSLAYEQYF.

In this sample, this clone turned up once. This chain joins TRBV11-2 and TRBJ2-7; D might be TRBD2 (6 bases). Deletions cut 1 base from V and 4 bases from J, with 11 bases between. CDR3 length: 14 residues. CDR1 is SGHAT and CDR2 is FQNNGV in the germline V gene. The CDR3 region is CASSLVSGRYEQYF. CDR3 nucleotide sequence: TGTGCCAGCAGCTTAGTTTCAGGGAGGTACGAGCAGTACTTC.

V and J are TRBV29-1 and TRBJ2-6, with D perhaps matching TRBD1 (6 bases). The CDR3 has 16 amino acids. The V gene's germline CDR1 is SQVTM and CDR2 ANQGSEA. V was cut by 7 bases and J by 4 bases, with 20 bases left in between. As DNA, the CDR3 is TGCAGCGCTCGATTCAGGGGATTGGAGGGGGCCAACGTCCTGACTTTC. Protein product: CSARFRGLEGANVLTF.

This clone was seen once. J is TRBJ2-3 and V is TRBV4-1; no definite D call. This CDR3 contains 13 residues. With 5 bases removed from V and 1 base from J, the gap between germline ends came to 7 bases. The V gene's germline CDR1 is MGHRA and CDR2 YSYEKL. CDR3 DNA sequence: TGCGCCAGCAGCGGGCCTGGCACAGATACGCAGTATTTT. Protein product: CASSGPGTDTQYF.

The J gene is TRBJ2-3, the V gene TRBV29-1; TRBD2 is a possible D gene (6 bases). The length of the CDR3 is 17 residues. The V gene lost 6 bases and the J gene lost 0 bases, with 22 bases spanning the gap. Per germline, CDR1 SQVTM and CDR2 ANQGSEA. CDR3 sequence (DNA): TGCAGCGTCGAGACGGGGTGGGCGGGACCAAGCACAGATACGCAGTATTTT. Encoded protein: CSVETGWAGPSTDTQYF.

In its sample, this clone was seen once. The J gene is TRBJ2-1, the V gene TRBV7-2, with TRBD2 matching over 14 bases. Trimming removed 5 bases from V and 3 bases from J; junction bases left unmatched: 12. The germline V gene encodes CDR1 SGHTA and CDR2 FQGNSA. The CDR3 loop spans 19 amino acids. The DNA for the CDR3 is TGTGCCAGCAGCCGCAACCCGGGACTAGCGGGAGTTAACTACAATGAGCAGTTCTTC. Protein product: CASSRNPGLAGVNYNEQFF.

The V call is TRBV27, the J call TRBJ2-2; 13 bases match TRBD2. Germline V gene data show CDR1 as MNHEY and CDR2 as SMNVEV (reference sequence). Trimming removed 3 bases from V and 3 bases from J; junction bases left unmatched: 1. CDR3 length equals 16 residues. The CDR3 sequence: CASSFGLAGDTGELFF. The CDR3 DNA reads as TGTGCCAGCAGTTTCGGACTAGCGGGAGACACCGGGGAGCTGTTTTTT.

The chain joins TRBV29-1 to TRBJ2-1; TRBD2 matches at 11 bases. The V and J ends lost 0 bases and 8 bases, in that order; junction bases with no gene match: 9. The CDR3 spans 16 residues. Germline V gives CDR1 SQVTM, CDR2 ANQGSEA. CDR3 DNA sequence: TGCAGCGTTGAAGAATTACTAGCGGGAGTTGACTATGAGCAGTTCTTC. This gives the protein CSVEELLAGVDYEQFF.

The DNA for the CDR3 is TGTGCCAGCAGCGCAAACCGGGACAGGATATTCTACGAGCAGTACTTC. This encodes CASSANRDRIFYEQYF. The J gene is TRBJ2-7, the V gene TRBV7-9; 8 nucleotides agree with TRBD1. J lost 3 bases, V lost 5 bases, and 12 bases had no gene match. CDR3 length: 16 amino acids. CDR1 is SEHNR and CDR2 is FQNEAQ in the germline V gene (reference sequence).

This clone was seen only once. V and J are TRBV7-9 and TRBJ2-7; 12 positions match TRBD2. This CDR3 is 15 amino acids long. Trimming took 5 bases from V and 3 from J; bases not matched to a gene: 5. Germline loops: CDR1 SEHNR, CDR2 FQNEAQ (reference sequence). CDR3 sequence reads: CASSPRTSGNYEQYF. The CDR3 DNA follows: TGTGCCAGCAGCCCGAGGACTAGCGGGAACTACGAGCAGTACTTC.

This rearrangement joins TRBV7-9 to TRBJ1-1, with D maybe TRBD1 (5 bases). The CDR3 has 12 amino acids. Germline assignment: CDR1 SEHNR and CDR2 FQNEAQ (reference sequence). The germline V and J ends were trimmed by 9 bases and 1 base, with 9 bases remaining between them. The CDR3 here is CASTGSNTEAFF. CDR3 DNA: TGTGCCAGTACAGGATCGAACACTGAAGCTTTCTTT.

V gene TRBV29-1 combines with J gene TRBJ2-7; possible D gene TRBD2, 5 bases. V was trimmed by 7 bases and J by 4 bases, leaving 11 bases between them. The CDR3 consists of 11 residues. CDR1 and CDR2 from the germline V gene are SQVTM and ANQGSEA. The CDR3 protein is CSAEGVYEQYF. The DNA for the CDR3 is TGCAGCGCTGAGGGCGTGTACGAGCAGTACTTC.

The rearrangement links TRBV28 to TRBJ2-3; 7 nucleotides line up with TRBD2. This CDR3 comprises 13 residues. V shed 6 bases and J 9 bases; nucleotides not matched to a gene: 9. Germline-derived CDR1 and CDR2 are MDHEN and SYDVKM. This CDR3 reads CASSPGRTVTQYF. The CDR3 nucleotides read TGTGCCAGCAGCCCCGGGAGGACTGTCACGCAGTATTTT. Supplemented by reference TRBV28 and TRBJ2-3, the full variable domain reads DVKVTQSSRYLVKRTGEKVFLECVQDMDHENMFWYRQDPGLGLRLIYFSYDVKMKEKGDIPEGYSVSREKKERFSLILESASTNQTSMYLCASSPGRTVTQYFGPGTRLTVL.

CDR3 in amino acids: CASSLDLTGRLNNEQFF. CDR3 DNA sequence: TGTGCCAGCAGTTTGGACCTGACAGGGCGGTTGAACAATGAGCAGTTCTTC. V and J are TRBV27 and TRBJ2-1; 7 bases fit TRBD1. J lost 5 bases, V lost 3 bases, and 13 bases had no gene match. The CDR3 loop spans 17 amino acids. CDR1 MNHEY and CDR2 SMNVEV come from the germline V gene (reference sequence).

The chain carries TRBV5-4 and TRBJ1-2; 7 bases fit TRBD1. The CDR3 sequence is 15 residues long. Trimming at V came to 3 bases and at J to 3 bases, leaving 8 bases not matched to a gene. Per the germline V gene, CDR1 is SGHNT and CDR2 is YYREEE (reference sequence). The CDR3 sequence: CASSYPGQEDYGYTF. Written as DNA, the CDR3 is TGTGCCAGCAGCTACCCCGGACAGGAAGACTATGGCTACACCTTC.

The chain combines TRBV6-4 with TRBJ2-7, with D possibly being TRBD2 (8 bases). Deletions cut 5 bases from V and 7 bases from J, with 18 bases between. The CDR3 is 14 amino acids. The germline V gene encodes CDR1 MRHNA and CDR2 SNTAGT. The CDR3 nucleotides are TGTGCCAGCAGTCCGGGAGGGGGCTGGGGAGAGCAGTACTTC. Translating gives CASSPGGGWGEQYF.

The chain combines TRBV7-9 with TRBJ2-1, with 7 bases matching TRBD2. After removal of 2 bases from V and 12 bases from J, the junction contained 7 bases not matched to a gene. There are 13 residues in the CDR3. Germline CDR1 is SEHNR and CDR2 is FQNEAQ (reference sequence). CDR3: CASSLSGTPGQFF. DNA of the CDR3: TGTGCCAGCAGCTTAAGCGGGACGCCTGGGCAGTTCTTC.

The chain uses TRBV5-1 and TRBJ2-1; D call uncertain. V was trimmed by 0 bases and J by 8 bases, leaving 6 bases between them. The length of the CDR3 is 12 residues. Germline V gene data show CDR1 as SGHRS and CDR2 as YFSETQ. The CDR3 protein is CASSLVAYEQFF. The CDR3 bases are TGCGCCAGCAGCTTGGTGGCCTATGAGCAGTTCTTC.

This clone was detected only once. The chain uses TRBV7-9 and TRBJ1-2; no clear D. CDR1 is SEHNR, CDR2 FQNEAQ, per germline (reference sequence). The CDR3 length is 16 residues. The V gene lost 4 bases and the J gene lost 8 bases, with 23 bases spanning the gap. The chain's CDR3 is CASSSETKDPIEGYTF. DNA for the CDR3: TGTGCCAGCAGCTCCGAAACCAAAGACCCCATCGAGGGCTACACCTTC.